This TCR beta chain is from a study of CD8+ T cells in alopecia areata. Study conclusions and caveats: Resident alphabeta T cells of normal skin are also sequenced in scalp samples. Lesional scalp, notably in alopecia totalis/universalis, had clonality above that of normal scalp. Persistence during tofacitinib was seen for many expanded lesional clones in scalp and blood.

As regards this clone: No antigen is known for it.

Sequencing used cDNA as its template, made by extracting RNA and reverse transcribing it. Clones were read by immunoSEQ multiplex PCR, and TCRdb kept only the in-frame ones, dropping some. The table lists over 90,000 clones, 86% of them singletons, with approximately 12% in the top ten. The treatment was: oral pan-JAK inhibitor, 5-10 mg twice daily. Peripheral blood and lesional scalp punch biopsies came from alopecia areata patients. This sequence was found in a human donor with alopecia areata. The sequencing used CD8+ T cells sorted from blood, collected around week 31, from a patient treated with tofacitinib.

This CDR3 reads CASSPNGLAGHTDTQYF. Here the CDR3 DNA reads TGTGCCAGCAGTCCCAATGGACTAGCGGGACACACAGATACGCAGTATTTT. The gene calls are TRBV27 and TRBJ2-3; 12 positions agree with TRBD2. The germline V gene encodes CDR1 MNHEY and CDR2 SMNVEV (reference sequence). The CDR3 contains 17 residues. V lost 5 bases and J lost 2; bases outside the gene matches: 8.